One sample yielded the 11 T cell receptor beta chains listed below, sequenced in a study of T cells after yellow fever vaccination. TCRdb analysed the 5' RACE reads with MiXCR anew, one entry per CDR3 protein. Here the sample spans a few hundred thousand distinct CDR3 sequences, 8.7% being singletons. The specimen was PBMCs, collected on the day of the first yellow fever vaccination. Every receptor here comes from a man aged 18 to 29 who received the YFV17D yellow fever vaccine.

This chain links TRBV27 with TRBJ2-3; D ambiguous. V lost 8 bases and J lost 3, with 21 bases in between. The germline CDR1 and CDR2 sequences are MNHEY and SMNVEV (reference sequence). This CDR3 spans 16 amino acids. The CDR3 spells CASSTRLLDTTDTQYF. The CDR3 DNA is TGTGCCAGCTCTACCCGCCTCCTAGATACGACAGATACGCAGTATTTT.

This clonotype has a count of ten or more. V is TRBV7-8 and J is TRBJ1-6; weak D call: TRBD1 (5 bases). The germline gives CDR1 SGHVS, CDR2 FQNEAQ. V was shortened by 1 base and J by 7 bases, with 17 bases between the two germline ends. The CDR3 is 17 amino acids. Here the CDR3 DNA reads TGTGCCAGCAGCTTAGTTAAGGGGCGCTTAACCAATTCACCCCTCCACTTT. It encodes CASSLVKGRLTNSPLHF.

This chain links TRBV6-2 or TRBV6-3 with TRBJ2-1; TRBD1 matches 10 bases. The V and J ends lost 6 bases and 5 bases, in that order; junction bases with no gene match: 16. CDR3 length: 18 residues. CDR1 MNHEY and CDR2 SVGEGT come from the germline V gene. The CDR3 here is CASRSRDRGVPRNNEQFF. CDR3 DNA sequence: TGTGCCAGCAGATCCCGGGACAGGGGCGTCCCCCGGAACAATGAGCAGTTCTTC.

Written as DNA, the CDR3 is TGTGCCAGCAGCCAAGAGCACGGAGAAGCTTTCTTT. It yields the protein CASSQEHGEAFF. V usage is TRBV14 and J usage is TRBJ1-1; D gene uncertain. The CDR3 length is 12 residues. Trimming took 0 bases from V and 8 from J, leaving 7 bases between them. Looked up from germline, CDR1 is SGHDN and CDR2 is FVKESK.

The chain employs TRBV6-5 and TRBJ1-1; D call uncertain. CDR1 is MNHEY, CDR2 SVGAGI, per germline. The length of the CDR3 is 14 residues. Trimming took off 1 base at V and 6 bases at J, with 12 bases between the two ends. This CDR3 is CASSYWVGVAEAFF. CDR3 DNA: TGTGCCAGCAGTTACTGGGTTGGTGTAGCTGAAGCTTTCTTT.

The CDR3 DNA reads as TGTGCCAGCAGCCAAGATTCGCACAGCCTACCTTACAATGAGCAGTTCTTC. Residues: CASSQDSHSLPYNEQFF. This chain connects TRBV4-2 to TRBJ2-1; D remains ambiguous. Germline V gene data show CDR1 as LGHNA and CDR2 as YNFKEQ. The V and J ends lost 0 bases and 4 bases respectively, with 16 bases between them. The CDR3 is made up of 17 amino acids.

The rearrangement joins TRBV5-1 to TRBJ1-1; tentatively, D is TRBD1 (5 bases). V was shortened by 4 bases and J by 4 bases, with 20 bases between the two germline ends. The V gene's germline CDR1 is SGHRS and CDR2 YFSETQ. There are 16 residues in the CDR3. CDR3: CASSLGGPQAGTEAFF. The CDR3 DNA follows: TGCGCCAGCAGCCTGGGGGGACCCCAGGCGGGCACTGAAGCTTTCTTT. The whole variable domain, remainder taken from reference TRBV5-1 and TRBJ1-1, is KAGVTQTPRYLIKTRGQQVTLSCSPISGHRSVSWYQQTPGQGLQFLFEYFSETQRNKGNFPGRFSGRQFSNSRSEMNVSTLELGDSALYLCASSLGGPQAGTEAFFGQGTRLTVV.

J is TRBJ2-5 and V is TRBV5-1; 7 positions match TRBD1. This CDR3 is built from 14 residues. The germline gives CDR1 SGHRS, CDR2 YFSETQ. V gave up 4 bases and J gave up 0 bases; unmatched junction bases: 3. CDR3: CASSPGQDQETQYF. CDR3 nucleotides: TGCGCCAGCAGCCCCGGACAGGACCAAGAGACCCAGTACTTC.

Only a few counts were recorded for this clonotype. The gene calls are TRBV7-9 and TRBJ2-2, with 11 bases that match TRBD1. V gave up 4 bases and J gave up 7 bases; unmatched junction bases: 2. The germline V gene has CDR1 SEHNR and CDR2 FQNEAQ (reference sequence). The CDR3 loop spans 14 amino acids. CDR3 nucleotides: TGTGCCAGCAGCTGGGGACAGGGGGACGGGGAGCTGTTTTTT. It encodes CASSWGQGDGELFF.

CDR3: CASSPGTGDNEQYF. For the CDR3, the DNA is TGTGCCAGCAGTCCTGGGACAGGGGATAACGAGCAGTACTTC. The genes are TRBV28 and TRBJ2-7; 10 nucleotides match TRBD1. The germline CDR1 and CDR2 sequences are MDHEN and SYDVKM. V dropped 5 bases and J dropped 5; count of bases not matched to a gene: 6. The CDR3 is 14 residues long. The full variable domain, completed using reference TRBV28 and TRBJ2-7, is DVKVTQSSRYLVKRTGEKVFLECVQDMDHENMFWYRQDPGLGLRLIYFSYDVKMKEKGDIPEGYSVSREKKERFSLILESASTNQTSMYLCASSPGTGDNEQYFGPGTRLTVT.

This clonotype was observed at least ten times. CDR3 in DNA: TGTGCCAGCAGTTTATCGCCCAGAGATCAGCCCCAGCATTTT. Residues: CASSLSPRDQPQHF. The chain joins TRBV12-3 or TRBV12-4 to TRBJ1-5; D gene unclear. The CDR3 sequence is 14 residues long. V was clipped by 2 bases and J by 5 bases, with 10 bases between them.